This paragraph covers one T cell receptor (beta chain) sequence. The table came from immunoSEQ multiplex PCR; TCRdb's copy has only in-frame clones and leaves some out. The repertoire holds some 92,000 clones, with around 91% as singletons. V lost 1 base and J 10 bases, leaving 8 bases between the germline ends. The CDR3 is 12 amino acids. The source of the sample is a study of T cell responses to AZD1222 COVID-19 vaccine. The receptor was isolated from an adult in good health. J is TRBJ2-1 and V is TRBV12-3 or TRBV12-4; D is undetermined. The sample was peripheral blood, taken on day 0 of MenACWY control vaccination. In DNA, the CDR3 is TGTGCCAGCAGTTTAGTAGGGTTCGAGCAGTTCTTC. It yields the protein CASSLVGFEQFF.